The 10 T cell receptor beta chains reported below all come from one sample, sequenced in a study of blood T cell repertoires in COVID-19. Method: immunoSEQ multiplex PCR; TCRdb's copy keeps in-frame clones and lacks some. The sample lists about 160,000 clones; around 84% were seen once. Sequences were obtained from peripheral blood. All receptors come from a woman aged 50 to 60 with COVID-19, enrolled during active disease.

The V call is TRBV4-1, the J call TRBJ1-1; 7 bases align to TRBD1. Germline assignment: CDR1 MGHRA and CDR2 YSYEKL. The V gene end was trimmed by 3 bases and the J gene end by 3 bases; junction bases not matched to a gene: 4. The CDR3 covers 14 residues. The CDR3 sequence: CASSHRQGHTEAFF. The CDR3 DNA follows: TGCGCCAGCAGCCACCGACAGGGACACACTGAAGCTTTCTTT.

The chain combines TRBV21-1 with TRBJ2-3; the table gives TRBD2 as D, unverified against the DNA. TRBV21-1 is a listed pseudogene. This CDR3 comprises 16 residues. CDR3 sequence: CASSKRLAGTTDTQYF. As DNA, the CDR3 is TGTGCCAGCAGCAAAAGGCTAGCGGGTACCACAGATACGCAGTATTTT.

The V call is TRBV30, the J call TRBJ2-7; 10 nucleotides agree with TRBD2. Unmatched junction bases numbered 6, after V lost 2 bases and J lost 5 bases. CDR1 GTSNPN and CDR2 SVGIG come from the germline V gene (reference sequence). The CDR3 has 14 amino acids. The CDR3 DNA is TGTGCCTGGAGTCCTAGCGGGGGAGGAAACGAGCAGTACTTC. Encoded protein: CAWSPSGGGNEQYF.

The J gene is TRBJ2-3, the V gene TRBV7-3; TRBD2 matches at 13 bases. The CDR3 sequence is 17 residues long. V was clipped by 5 bases and J by 1 base; unmatched bases: 6. CDR1 is SGHTA, CDR2 FQGTGA, per germline. The CDR3 DNA sequence: TGTGCCAGCAGCCTAGCCGGGACTAGCGGGGGCACAGATACGCAGTATTTT. This translates into CASSLAGTSGGTDTQYF.

The chain couples TRBV2 to TRBJ1-2; perhaps TRBD1 as D (6 bases). Per the germline V gene, CDR1 is SNHLY and CDR2 is FYNNEI. The CDR3 totals 14 residues. Trimming shortened V by 2 bases and J by 7 bases, and 14 bases separated the two germline ends. The CDR3, as DNA: TGTGCCAGCAGTGAACGGGACACCTCTAGTGGCTACACCTTC. This codes for CASSERDTSSGYTF.

The chain is built from TRBV5-5 and TRBJ1-1; D is possibly TRBD1 (6 bases). The germline CDR1 and CDR2 sequences are SGHKS and YYEKEE (reference sequence). The V end lost 1 base, the J end lost 1 base, and 11 bases lay between the germline ends. CDR3 length: 15 amino acids. The CDR3 loop is CASSLSGQTNTEAFF. DNA of the CDR3: TGTGCCAGCAGCTTGTCTGGACAGACGAACACTGAAGCTTTCTTT. Variable domain in full (rest from reference TRBV5-5 and TRBJ1-1): DAGVTQSPTHLIKTRGQQVTLRCSPISGHKSVSWYQQVLGQGPQFIFQYYEKEERGRGNFPDRFSARQFPNYSSELNVNALLLGDSALYLCASSLSGQTNTEAFFGQGTRLTVV.

V and J are TRBV7-2 and TRBJ1-2; a weak D match, TRBD1 (5 bases). CDR3 size: 14 residues. Germline values: CDR1 SGHTA, CDR2 FQGNSA. V was cut by 2 bases and J by 1 base, with 8 bases left in between. The CDR3, as DNA: TGTGCCAGCAGCTTATTGGACATTAACTATGGCTACACCTTC. Translation gives CASSLLDINYGYTF.

J is TRBJ2-5 and V is TRBV18; the D gene is possibly TRBD1 (6 bases). V was pared by 2 bases and J by 5 bases, with 12 bases between. Germline V gene lookup returns CDR1 KGHSH and CDR2 LQKENI. The CDR3 loop spans 14 amino acids. The CDR3 spells CASSPGQSAETQYF. As DNA, the CDR3 is TGTGCCAGCTCACCAGGACAGTCCGCGGAGACCCAGTACTTC.

This chain links TRBV5-4 with TRBJ2-3; a possible D gene is TRBD1 (6 bases). Germline-derived CDR1 and CDR2 are SGHNT and YYREEE (reference sequence). The CDR3 runs 15 residues. V lost 7 bases and J 2 bases, leaving 17 bases between the germline ends. In DNA, the CDR3 is TGTGCCAGCTCACAGGGTCCGGCCCCCACAGATACGCAGTATTTT. Its protein product is CASSQGPAPTDTQYF.

Here the CDR3 DNA reads TGTGCCAGCAGTGAACCCTTCAGTCGACTCCGCACTGAAGCTTTCTTT. Protein product: CASSEPFSRLRTEAFF. This chain connects TRBV6-1 to TRBJ1-1; unclear D gene. This CDR3 is 16 amino acids long. Germline assignment: CDR1 MNHNS and CDR2 SASEGT. Trimming stripped 2 bases from V and 4 bases from J, with 17 bases between.